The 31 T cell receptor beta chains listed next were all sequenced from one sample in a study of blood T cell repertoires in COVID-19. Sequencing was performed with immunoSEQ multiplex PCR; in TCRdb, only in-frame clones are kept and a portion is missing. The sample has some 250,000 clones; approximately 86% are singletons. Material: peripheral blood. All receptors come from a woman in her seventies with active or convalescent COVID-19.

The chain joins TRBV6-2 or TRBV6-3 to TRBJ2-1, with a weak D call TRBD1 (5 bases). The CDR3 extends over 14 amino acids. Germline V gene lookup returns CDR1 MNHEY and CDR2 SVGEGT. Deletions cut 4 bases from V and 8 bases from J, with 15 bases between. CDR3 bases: TGTGCCAGCAGTTCAGGGATTGGGAACGATGAGCAGTTCTTC. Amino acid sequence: CASSSGIGNDEQFF.

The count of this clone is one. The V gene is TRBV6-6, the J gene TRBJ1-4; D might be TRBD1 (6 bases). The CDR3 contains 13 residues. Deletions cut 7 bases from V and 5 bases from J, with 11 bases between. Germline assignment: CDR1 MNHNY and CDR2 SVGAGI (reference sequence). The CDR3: CASTRQANEKLFF. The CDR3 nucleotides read TGTGCCAGCACCAGACAGGCCAATGAAAAACTGTTTTTT.

CDR3 residues: CAYPGQVGNYGYTF. The CDR3 nucleotides are TGCGCCTACCCCGGACAGGTCGGAAACTATGGCTACACCTTC. The chain is built from TRBV10-1 and TRBJ1-2; 7 bases agree with TRBD1. CDR3 length: 14 amino acids. CDR1 and CDR2 from the germline V gene are WNHNN and SYGVQD (reference sequence). V dropped 11 bases and J dropped 2; count of bases not matched to a gene: 11.

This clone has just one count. In nucleotides, the CDR3 is TGTGCCAGCAGGGCTACAGGGGGGAATCAGCCCCAGCATTTT. Its translation: CASRATGGNQPQHF. The chain couples TRBV6-5 to TRBJ1-5; 8 bases are shared with TRBD1. Germline V lookup: CDR1 MNHEY, CDR2 SVGAGI. J lost 4 bases, V lost 6 bases, and 5 bases had no gene match. The CDR3 spans 14 residues.

In DNA form, the CDR3 reads TGTGCCAGTAGTACCGACAGGGAGCGAACAGATACGCAGTATTTT. It is translated as CASSTDRERTDTQYF. The chain has TRBV19 and TRBJ2-3; 7 bases are a match to TRBD1. CDR3 length: 15 residues. Per the germline V gene, CDR1 is LNHDA and CDR2 is SQIVND (reference sequence). V shed 4 bases, J shed 3 bases, and the junction held 7 bases outside the gene matches.

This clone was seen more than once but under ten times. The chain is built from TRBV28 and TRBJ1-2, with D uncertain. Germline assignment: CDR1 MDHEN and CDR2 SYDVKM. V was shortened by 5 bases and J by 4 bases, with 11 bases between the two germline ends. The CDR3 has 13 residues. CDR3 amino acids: CASSAPGFYGYTF. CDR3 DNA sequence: TGTGCCAGCAGTGCTCCGGGGTTCTATGGCTACACCTTC.

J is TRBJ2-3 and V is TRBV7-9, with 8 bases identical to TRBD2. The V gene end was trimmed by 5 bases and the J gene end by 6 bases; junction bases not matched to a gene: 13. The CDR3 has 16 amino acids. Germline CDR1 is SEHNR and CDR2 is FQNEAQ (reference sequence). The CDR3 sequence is CASSQFLGGGPDTQYF. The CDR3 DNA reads TGTGCCAGCAGCCAGTTTTTAGGCGGGGGGCCCGATACGCAGTATTTT. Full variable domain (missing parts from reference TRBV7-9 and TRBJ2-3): DTGVSQNPRHKITKRGQNVTFRCDPISEHNRLYWYRQTLGQGPEFLTYFQNEAQLEKSRLLSDRFSAERPKGSFSTLEIQRTEQGDSAMYLCASSQFLGGGPDTQYFGPGTRLTVL.

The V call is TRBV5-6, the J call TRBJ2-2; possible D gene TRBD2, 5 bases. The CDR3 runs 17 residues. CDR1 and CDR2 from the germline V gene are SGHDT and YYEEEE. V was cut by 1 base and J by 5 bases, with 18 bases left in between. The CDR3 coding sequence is TGTGCCAGCAGCTTGACCTTGGCGGGTTGGGATACCGGGGAGCTGTTTTTT. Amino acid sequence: CASSLTLAGWDTGELFF.

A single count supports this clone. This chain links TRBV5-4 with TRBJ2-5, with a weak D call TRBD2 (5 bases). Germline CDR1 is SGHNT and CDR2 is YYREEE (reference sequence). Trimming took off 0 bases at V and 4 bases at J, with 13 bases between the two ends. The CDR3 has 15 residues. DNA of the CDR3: TGTGCCAGCAGCTTGGCTGGAGAGGGCAGAGAGACCCAGTACTTC. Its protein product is CASSLAGEGRETQYF. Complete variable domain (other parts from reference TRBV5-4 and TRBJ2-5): ETGVTQSPTHLIKTRGQQVTLRCSSQSGHNTVSWYQQALGQGPQFIFQYYREEENGRGNFPPRFSGLQFPNYSSELNVNALELDDSALYLCASSLAGEGRETQYFGPGTRLLVL.

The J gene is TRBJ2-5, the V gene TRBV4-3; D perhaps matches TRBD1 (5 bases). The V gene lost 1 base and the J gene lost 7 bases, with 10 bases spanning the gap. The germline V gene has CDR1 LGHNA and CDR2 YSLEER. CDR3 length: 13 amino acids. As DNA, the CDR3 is TGCGCCAGCAGCCAAGGGGGTAGGGGGACCCAGTACTTC. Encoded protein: CASSQGGRGTQYF.

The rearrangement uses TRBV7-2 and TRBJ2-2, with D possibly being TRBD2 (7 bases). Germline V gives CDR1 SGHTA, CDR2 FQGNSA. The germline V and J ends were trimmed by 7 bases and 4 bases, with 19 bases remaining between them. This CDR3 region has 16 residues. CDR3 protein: CASTPAGALITGELFF. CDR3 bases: TGTGCCAGCACTCCTGCGGGGGCACTCATCACCGGGGAGCTGTTTTTT.

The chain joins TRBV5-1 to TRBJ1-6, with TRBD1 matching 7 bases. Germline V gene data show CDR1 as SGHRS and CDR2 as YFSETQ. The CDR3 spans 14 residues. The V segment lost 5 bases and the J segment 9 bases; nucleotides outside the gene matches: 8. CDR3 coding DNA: TGCGCCAGCAGTATTGACAGGGTGAGTTCACCCCTCCACTTT. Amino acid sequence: CASSIDRVSSPLHF. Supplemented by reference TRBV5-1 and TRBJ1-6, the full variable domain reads KAGVTQTPRYLIKTRGQQVTLSCSPISGHRSVSWYQQTPGQGLQFLFEYFSETQRNKGNFPGRFSGRQFSNSRSEMNVSTLELGDSALYLCASSIDRVSSPLHFGNGTRLTVT.

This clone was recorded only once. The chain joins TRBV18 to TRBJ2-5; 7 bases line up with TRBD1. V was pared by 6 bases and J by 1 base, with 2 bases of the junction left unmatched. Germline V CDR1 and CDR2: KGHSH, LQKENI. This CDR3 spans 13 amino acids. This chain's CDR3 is CASSQGVQETQYF. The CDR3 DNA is TGTGCCAGCTCTCAGGGGGTCCAAGAGACCCAGTACTTC.

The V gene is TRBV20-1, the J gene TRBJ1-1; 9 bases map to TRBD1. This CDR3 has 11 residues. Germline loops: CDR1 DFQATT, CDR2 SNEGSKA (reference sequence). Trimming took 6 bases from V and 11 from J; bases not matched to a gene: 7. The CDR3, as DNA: TGCAGTGCGTCGACAGGGGGGAACGCTTTCTTT. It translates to CSASTGGNAFF.

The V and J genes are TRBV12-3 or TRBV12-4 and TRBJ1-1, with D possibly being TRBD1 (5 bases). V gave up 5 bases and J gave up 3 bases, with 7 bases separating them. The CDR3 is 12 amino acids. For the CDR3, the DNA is TGTGCCAGCAGTCAAGGGGACACTGAAGCTTTCTTT. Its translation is CASSQGDTEAFF.

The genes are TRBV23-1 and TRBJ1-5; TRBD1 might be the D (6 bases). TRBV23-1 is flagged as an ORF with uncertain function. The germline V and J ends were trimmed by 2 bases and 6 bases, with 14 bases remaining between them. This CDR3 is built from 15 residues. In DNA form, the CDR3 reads TGCGCCAGCAGTCAAGATCCCTCAGGGGCTCAGCCCCAGCATTTT. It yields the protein CASSQDPSGAQPQHF.

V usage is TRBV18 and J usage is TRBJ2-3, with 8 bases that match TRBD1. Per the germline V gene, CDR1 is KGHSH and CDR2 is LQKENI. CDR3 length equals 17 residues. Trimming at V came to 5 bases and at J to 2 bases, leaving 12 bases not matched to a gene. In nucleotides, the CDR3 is TGTGCCAGCTCAGTAATACAGGGGGACCAGAACACAGATACGCAGTATTTT. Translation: CASSVIQGDQNTDTQYF.

The CDR3 DNA reads as TGTGCCACCAGTAACGGGGGGTCGCGGACTGAAGCTTTCTTT. It codes for CATSNGGSRTEAFF. The genes are TRBV24-1 and TRBJ1-1; a possible D gene is TRBD1 (5 bases). V lost 6 bases, J lost 5 bases, and 15 bases lay in between. Per the germline V gene, CDR1 is KGHDR and CDR2 is SFDVKD. CDR3 length: 14 amino acids.

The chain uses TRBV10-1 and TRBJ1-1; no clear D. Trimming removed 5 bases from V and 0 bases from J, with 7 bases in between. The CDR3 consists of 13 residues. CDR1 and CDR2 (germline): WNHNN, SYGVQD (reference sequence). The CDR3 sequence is CASSNTMNTEAFF. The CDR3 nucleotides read TGCGCCAGCAGTAACACCATGAACACTGAAGCTTTCTTT.

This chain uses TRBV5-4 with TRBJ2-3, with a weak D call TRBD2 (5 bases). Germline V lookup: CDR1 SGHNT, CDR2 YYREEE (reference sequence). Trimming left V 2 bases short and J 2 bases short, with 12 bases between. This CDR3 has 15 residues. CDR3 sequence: CASSLKADHTDTQYF. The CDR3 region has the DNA TGTGCCAGCAGCTTAAAAGCGGATCACACAGATACGCAGTATTTT. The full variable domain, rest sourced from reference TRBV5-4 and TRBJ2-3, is ETGVTQSPTHLIKTRGQQVTLRCSSQSGHNTVSWYQQALGQGPQFIFQYYREEENGRGNFPPRFSGLQFPNYSSELNVNALELDDSALYLCASSLKADHTDTQYFGPGTRLTVL.

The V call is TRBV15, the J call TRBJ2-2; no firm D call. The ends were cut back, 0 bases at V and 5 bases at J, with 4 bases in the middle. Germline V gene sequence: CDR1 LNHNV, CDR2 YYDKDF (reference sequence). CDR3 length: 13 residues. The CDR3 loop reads CATSRDPTGELFF. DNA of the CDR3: TGTGCCACCAGCAGAGATCCGACCGGGGAGCTGTTTTTT.

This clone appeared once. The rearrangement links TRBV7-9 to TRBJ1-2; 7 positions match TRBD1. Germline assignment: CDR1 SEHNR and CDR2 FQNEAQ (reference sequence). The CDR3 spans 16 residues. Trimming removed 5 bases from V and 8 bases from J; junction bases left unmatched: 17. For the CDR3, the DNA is TGTGCCAGCAGCCCGGGACAGCCGGTTCGAGGACGAGGCTACACCTTC. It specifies CASSPGQPVRGRGYTF. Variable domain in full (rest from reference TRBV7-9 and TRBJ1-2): DTGVSQNPRHKITKRGQNVTFRCDPISEHNRLYWYRQTLGQGPEFLTYFQNEAQLEKSRLLSDRFSAERPKGSFSTLEIQRTEQGDSAMYLCASSPGQPVRGRGYTFGSGTRLTVV.

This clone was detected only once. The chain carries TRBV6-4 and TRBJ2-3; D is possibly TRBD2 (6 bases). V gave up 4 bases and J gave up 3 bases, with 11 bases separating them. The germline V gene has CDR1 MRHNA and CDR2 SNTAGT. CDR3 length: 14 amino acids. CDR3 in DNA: TGTGCCAGCAGTGGGCAGGGAGGTACAGATACGCAGTATTTT. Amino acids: CASSGQGGTDTQYF.

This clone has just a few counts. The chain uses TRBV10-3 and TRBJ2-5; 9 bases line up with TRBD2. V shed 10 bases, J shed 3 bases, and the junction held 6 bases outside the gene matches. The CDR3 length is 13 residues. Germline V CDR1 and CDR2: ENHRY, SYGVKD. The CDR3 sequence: CATQVAGEETQYF. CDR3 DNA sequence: TGTGCCACCCAGGTAGCGGGGGAAGAGACCCAGTACTTC.

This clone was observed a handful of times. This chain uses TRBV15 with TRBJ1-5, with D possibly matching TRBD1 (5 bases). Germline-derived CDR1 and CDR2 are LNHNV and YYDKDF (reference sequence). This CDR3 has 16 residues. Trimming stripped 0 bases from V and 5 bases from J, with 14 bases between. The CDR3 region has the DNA TGTGCCACCAGCAGAGAGGTAGGAGGGGTCTATCAGCCCCAGCATTTT. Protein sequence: CATSREVGGVYQPQHF.

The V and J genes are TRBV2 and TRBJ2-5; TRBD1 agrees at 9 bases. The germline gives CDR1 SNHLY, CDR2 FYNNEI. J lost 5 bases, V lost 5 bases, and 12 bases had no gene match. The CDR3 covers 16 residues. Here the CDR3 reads CASSNQQGAEGETQYF. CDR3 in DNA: TGTGCCAGCAGTAACCAACAGGGGGCAGAGGGGGAGACCCAGTACTTC. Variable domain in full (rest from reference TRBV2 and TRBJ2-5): EPEVTQTPSHQVTQMGQEVILRCVPISNHLYFYWYRQILGQKVEFLVSFYNNEISEKSEIFDDQFSVERPDGSNFTLKIRSTKLEDSAMYFCASSNQQGAEGETQYFGPGTRLLVL.

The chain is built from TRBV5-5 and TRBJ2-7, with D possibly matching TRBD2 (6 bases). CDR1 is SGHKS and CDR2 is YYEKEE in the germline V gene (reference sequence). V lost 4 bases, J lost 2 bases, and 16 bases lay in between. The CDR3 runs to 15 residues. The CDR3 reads CASSLPGLQAYEQYF. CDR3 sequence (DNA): TGTGCCAGCAGCCTCCCGGGACTCCAAGCCTACGAGCAGTACTTC.

The CDR3 DNA is TGTGCCAGCACGGGACATCCTTACGAGCAGTACTTC. It specifies CASTGHPYEQYF. The V and J genes are TRBV27 and TRBJ2-7; tentatively, D is TRBD1 (6 bases). CDR3 length: 12 amino acids. Trimming stripped 7 bases from V and 4 bases from J, with 11 bases between. CDR1 MNHEY and CDR2 SMNVEV come from the germline V gene (reference sequence).

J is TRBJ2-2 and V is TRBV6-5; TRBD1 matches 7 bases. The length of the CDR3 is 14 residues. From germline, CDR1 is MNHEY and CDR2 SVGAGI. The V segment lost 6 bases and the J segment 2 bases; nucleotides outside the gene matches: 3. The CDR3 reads CASSRDSNTGELFF. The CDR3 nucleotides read TGTGCCAGCAGCCGGGACAGCAACACCGGGGAGCTGTTTTTT.

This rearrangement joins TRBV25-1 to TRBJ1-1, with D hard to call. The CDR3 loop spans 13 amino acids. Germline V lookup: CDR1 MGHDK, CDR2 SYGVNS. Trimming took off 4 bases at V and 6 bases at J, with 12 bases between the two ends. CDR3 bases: TGTGCCAGCAGTGGTGGGAGCGTGGCTGAAGCTTTCTTT. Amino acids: CASSGGSVAEAFF.

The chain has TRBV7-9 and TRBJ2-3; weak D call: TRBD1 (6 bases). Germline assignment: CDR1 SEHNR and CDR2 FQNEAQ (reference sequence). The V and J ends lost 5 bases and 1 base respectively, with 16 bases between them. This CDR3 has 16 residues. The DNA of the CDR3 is TGTGCCAGCAGCCCGCTCAAGGGGGATGGCACAGATACGCAGTATTTT. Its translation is CASSPLKGDGTDTQYF. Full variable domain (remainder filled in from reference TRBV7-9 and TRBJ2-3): DTGVSQNPRHKITKRGQNVTFRCDPISEHNRLYWYRQTLGQGPEFLTYFQNEAQLEKSRLLSDRFSAERPKGSFSTLEIQRTEQGDSAMYLCASSPLKGDGTDTQYFGPGTRLTVL.